One sample yielded the 28 T cell receptor beta chains listed below, sequenced in a study of blood T cell repertoires in COVID-19 (dated by TCRdb to 2020 to 2022). Preparation of the library involved the immunoSEQ multiplex PCR assay. TCRdb carries this immuneACCESS record with in-frame sequences only. Its versions omit some clonotypes, under half of them owing to an unresolved V gene in the studies checked, with the rest unexplained. The sample includes about 74,000 clones, with around 86% observed a single time. The leading ten clones occupy 29% of the sample. Source material: peripheral blood. The receptors shown here come from a woman at least 80 years old with active or convalescent COVID-19.

The CDR3 is CASSVYSGGASYNEQFF. The CDR3, as DNA: TGTGCCAGCAGTGTTTATAGCGGGGGCGCCTCCTACAATGAGCAGTTCTTC. J is TRBJ2-1 and V is TRBV6-4, with 9 positions matching TRBD2. The CDR3 consists of 17 residues. The V gene's germline CDR1 is MRHNA and CDR2 SNTAGT. V lost 4 bases to trimming and J lost 0 bases; unmatched junction nucleotides: 7.

The chain couples TRBV15 to TRBJ1-5; D remains unclear. Trimming took 5 bases from V and 7 from J, leaving 9 bases between them. Germline CDR1 is LNHNV and CDR2 is YYDKDF (reference sequence). This CDR3 comprises 12 residues. CDR3 region: CATSGLRQPQHF. CDR3 coding DNA: TGTGCCACCAGCGGATTGCGGCAGCCCCAGCATTTT. Full variable domain (remainder filled in from reference TRBV15 and TRBJ1-5): DAMVIQNPRYQVTQFGKPVTLSCSQTLNHNVMYWYQQKSSQAPKLLFHYYDKDFNNEADTPDNFQSRRPNTSFCFLDIRSPGLGDTAMYLCATSGLRQPQHFGDGTRLSIL.

The chain links TRBV3-1 (or the pseudogene TRBV3-2) to TRBJ2-3; the match to TRBD2 covers 8 bases. The CDR3 sequence is 15 residues long. Germline V gene lookup returns CDR1 LGHDT and CDR2 YNNKEL (reference sequence). V dropped 4 bases and J dropped 5; count of bases not matched to a gene: 8. The CDR3 DNA reads as TGTGCCAGCAGCCCCTTAGCGGGGCGGGAAGATACGCAGTATTTT. Encoded protein: CASSPLAGREDTQYF.

This clone has just one count. V gene TRBV5-1 combines with J gene TRBJ1-6, with TRBD1 matching over 9 bases. The junction had 2 bases not matched to a gene; V was cut back by 0 bases and J by 7 bases. This CDR3 comprises 15 residues. Looked up from germline, CDR1 is SGHRS and CDR2 is YFSETQ. The CDR3 DNA sequence: TGCGCCAGCAGCTTGGAAGGACAGGGGAATTCACCCCTCCACTTT. Its translation: CASSLEGQGNSPLHF.

This chain connects TRBV28 to TRBJ1-1, with D perhaps matching TRBD1 (5 bases). Germline CDR1 reads MDHEN; CDR2 reads SYDVKM. The germline V and J ends were trimmed by 2 bases and 7 bases, with 17 bases remaining between them. The CDR3 is made up of 15 amino acids. The CDR3 DNA reads TGTGCCAGCAGTTTAGCCGTCAGGGTTACAGTTGAAGCTTTCTTT. Its protein is CASSLAVRVTVEAFF.

The chain has TRBV27 and TRBJ1-1; 8 positions agree with TRBD1. In germline, CDR1 is MNHEY, CDR2 SMNVEV (reference sequence). V shed 6 bases and J 8 bases; nucleotides not matched to a gene: 11. The CDR3 consists of 14 residues. CDR3 DNA sequence: TGTGCCAGCAGCAACGCCGGGACAGGACTAGAAGCTTTCTTT. Protein product: CASSNAGTGLEAFF.

This chain joins TRBV3-1 (or the pseudogene TRBV3-2) and TRBJ2-5; weak D call: TRBD2 (5 bases). Looked up from germline, CDR1 is LGHDT and CDR2 is YNNKEL (reference sequence). This CDR3 spans 16 amino acids. With 1 base removed from V and 2 bases from J, the gap between germline ends came to 14 bases. CDR3 bases: TGTGCCAGCAGCCAAGTTCCGGCGGGTACTCAAGAGACCCAGTACTTC. Amino acids: CASSQVPAGTQETQYF.

The chain recombines TRBV6-1 with TRBJ1-4; D is ambiguous. CDR3 length: 17 residues. V lost 2 bases, J lost 0 bases, and 13 bases lay in between. CDR1 and CDR2 (germline): MNHNS, SASEGT. The CDR3 is CASSESRPGSTNEKLFF. For the CDR3, the DNA is TGTGCCAGCAGTGAATCCCGCCCGGGATCAACTAATGAAAAACTGTTTTTT.

This clone was found a few times. The rearrangement links TRBV6-6 to TRBJ2-7; tentative D call: TRBD1 (6 bases). V shed 7 bases and J shed 3 bases, with 13 bases lying between them. CDR1 and CDR2 (germline): MNHNY, SVGAGI (reference sequence). There are 13 residues in the CDR3. The CDR3 region has the DNA TGTGCCAGCACTGTGACAGGTCGCTACGAGCAGTACTTC. Translated, it gives CASTVTGRYEQYF.

This chain joins TRBV24-1 and TRBJ1-1; the D gene is possibly TRBD1 (5 bases). CDR3 length equals 18 residues. Per germline, CDR1 KGHDR and CDR2 SFDVKD. The V end was cut by 8 bases, the J end by 0 bases, with 24 bases between. This chain's CDR3 is CATIFPGREEYVNTEAFF. The CDR3 nucleotides read TGTGCCACCATATTTCCGGGCAGGGAGGAATACGTGAACACTGAAGCTTTCTTT.

The CDR3 sequence is CASRASGGAFDEQFF. As DNA, the CDR3 is TGTGCCAGCAGGGCCAGCGGGGGGGCCTTCGATGAGCAGTTCTTC. The chain uses TRBV6-5 and TRBJ2-1; 10 bases align to TRBD2. This CDR3 contains 15 residues. Germline-derived CDR1 and CDR2 are MNHEY and SVGAGI. Trimming at V came to 6 bases and at J to 8 bases, leaving 10 bases not matched to a gene.

The chain couples TRBV3-1 (or the pseudogene TRBV3-2) to TRBJ2-6, with D maybe TRBD1 (5 bases). V lost 2 bases to trimming and J lost 4 bases, with 12 bases between them. CDR1 and CDR2 from the germline V gene are LGHDT and YNNKEL (reference sequence). CDR3 size: 16 residues. CDR3 DNA sequence: TGTGCCAGCAGCCAACCAAAGGGGTCAGGGGCCAACGTCCTGACTTTC. Translating gives CASSQPKGSGANVLTF.

The chain links TRBV4-1 to TRBJ2-7; 7 positions agree with TRBD1. Germline loops: CDR1 MGHRA, CDR2 YSYEKL. Unmatched junction bases numbered 13, after V lost 4 bases and J lost 4 bases. This CDR3 has 16 residues. CDR3 loop: CASSPWTRTGNYEQYF. The CDR3, as DNA: TGCGCCAGCAGCCCCTGGACCCGGACAGGTAATTACGAGCAGTACTTC.

The gene calls are TRBV7-2 and TRBJ2-5, with D hard to call. The CDR3 is 14 amino acids. Trimming stripped 2 bases from V and 1 base from J, with 8 bases between. Per germline, CDR1 SGHTA and CDR2 FQGNSA. In DNA, the CDR3 is TGTGCCAGCAGCTTAAGTCCAGGCCAAGAGACCCAGTACTTC. This translates into CASSLSPGQETQYF.

This chain links TRBV9 with TRBJ2-3; 9 positions match TRBD2. V dropped 0 bases and J dropped 0; count of bases not matched to a gene: 8. Looked up from germline, CDR1 is SGDLS and CDR2 is YYNGEE. This CDR3 has 18 residues. In nucleotides, the CDR3 is TGTGCCAGCAGCGTAGATCCAGCGGGGGGCTCTAGCACAGATACGCAGTATTTT. Residues: CASSVDPAGGSSTDTQYF.

V and J are TRBV11-2 and TRBJ2-7; a possible D gene is TRBD1 (6 bases). Germline loops: CDR1 SGHAT, CDR2 FQNNGV. The CDR3 totals 13 residues. V shed 5 bases and J shed 4 bases, with 12 bases lying between them. CDR3 coding DNA: TGTGCCAGCAGCCGGACAGACTCTTACGAGCAGTACTTC. The encoded protein is CASSRTDSYEQYF. Looking up the rest from reference TRBV11-2 and TRBJ2-7 gives the full variable domain: EAGVAQSPRYKIIEKRQSVAFWCNPISGHATLYWYQQILGQGPKLLIQFQNNGVVDDSQLPKDRFSAERLKGVDSTLKIQPAKLEDSAVYLCASSRTDSYEQYFGPGTRLTVT.

The chain links TRBV19 to TRBJ2-3; D possibly corresponds to TRBD2 (5 bases). This CDR3 spans 14 amino acids. CDR1 LNHDA and CDR2 SQIVND come from the germline V gene (reference sequence). The V end was cut by 3 bases, the J end by 7 bases, with 14 bases between. Here the CDR3 DNA reads TGTGCCAGTAGTATGAGAGGGTCCGACCATACGCAGTATTTT. Its protein product is CASSMRGSDHTQYF. The full variable domain, with the rest looked up from reference TRBV19 and TRBJ2-3, is DGGITQSPKYLFRKEGQNVTLSCEQNLNHDAMYWYRQDPGQGLRLIYYSQIVNDFQKGDIAEGYSVSREKKESFPLTVTSAQKNPTAFYLCASSMRGSDHTQYFGPGTRLTVL.

The chain uses TRBV6-6 and TRBJ2-7; D is uncertain. CDR3 length: 13 residues. Germline V gene data show CDR1 as MNHNY and CDR2 as SVGAGI (reference sequence). V lost 4 bases to trimming and J lost 0 bases, with 7 bases between them. The CDR3 loop is CASSSYGSYEQYF. The CDR3 DNA reads as TGTGCCAGCAGTTCCTACGGCTCCTACGAGCAGTACTTC.

The chain couples TRBV4-1 to TRBJ1-4, with D perhaps TRBD1 (5 bases). The CDR3 sequence is 16 residues long. Germline lookup yields CDR1 MGHRA and CDR2 YSYEKL. V lost 1 base and J lost 2, with 11 bases in between. CDR3 in DNA: TGCGCCAGCAGCCAAGGAAGCAGGGCGACTAATGAAAAACTGTTTTTT. Its protein product is CASSQGSRATNEKLFF.

The chain is built from TRBV7-9 and TRBJ2-3; a weak D match, TRBD2 (6 bases). Trimming removed 2 bases at V and 3 bases at J, with 12 bases between. The germline gives CDR1 SEHNR, CDR2 FQNEAQ (reference sequence). CDR3 length: 15 amino acids. In nucleotides, the CDR3 is TGTGCCAGCAGCTTACTGGGCGGGGAAACAGATACGCAGTATTTT. The encoded protein is CASSLLGGETDTQYF. Looking up the rest from reference TRBV7-9 and TRBJ2-3 gives the full variable domain: DTGVSQNPRHKITKRGQNVTFRCDPISEHNRLYWYRQTLGQGPEFLTYFQNEAQLEKSRLLSDRFSAERPKGSFSTLEIQRTEQGDSAMYLCASSLLGGETDTQYFGPGTRLTVL.

The CDR3 DNA reads as TGCGCCAGCAGCGAGGGACAGCCGGGGGCAGATACGCAGTATTTT. It encodes CASSEGQPGADTQYF. The chain is built from TRBV5-1 and TRBJ2-3, with D perhaps matching TRBD1 (7 bases). V was trimmed by 4 bases and J by 4 bases, leaving 16 bases between them. Germline values: CDR1 SGHRS, CDR2 YFSETQ. The length of the CDR3 is 15 residues.

This clone was picked up one time. V is TRBV5-4 and J is TRBJ2-3; perhaps TRBD2 as D (7 bases). The CDR3 totals 11 residues. Trimming stripped 4 bases from V and 10 bases from J, with 10 bases between. The germline V gene has CDR1 SGHNT and CDR2 YYREEE (reference sequence). CDR3: CASSGGGAQYF. The CDR3 bases are TGTGCCAGCAGCGGGGGGGGCGCGCAGTATTTT.

The J gene is TRBJ1-1, the V gene TRBV29-1; no definite D call. V lost 8 bases to trimming and J lost 0 bases, with 16 bases between them. This CDR3 is built from 14 residues. From germline, CDR1 is SQVTM and CDR2 ANQGSEA. CDR3 amino acids: CSLRGPGMNTEAFF. The CDR3 nucleotides read TGCAGCCTCAGAGGCCCGGGAATGAACACTGAAGCTTTCTTT.

V is TRBV30 and J is TRBJ1-1; D is unresolved. CDR3 size: 14 residues. Germline V gene lookup returns CDR1 GTSNPN and CDR2 SVGIG (reference sequence). V lost 3 bases to trimming and J lost 1 base, with 12 bases between them. The CDR3 coding sequence is TGTGCCTGGAGCCCCCCAGGAAGGAACACTGAAGCTTTCTTT. Translated: CAWSPPGRNTEAFF.

This chain links TRBV12-3 or TRBV12-4 with TRBJ2-2; D is possibly TRBD2 (6 bases). CDR3 size: 13 residues. Deletions cut 6 bases from V and 6 bases from J, with 11 bases between. CDR3 coding DNA: TGTGCCAGCAGCCTGTCGGGGGCCGGGGAGCTGTTTTTT. It codes for CASSLSGAGELFF.

The chain employs TRBV18 and TRBJ1-2, with 10 bases matching TRBD1. J gave up 3 bases and V 3 bases, and 7 bases lay outside the gene matches. The CDR3 loop spans 16 amino acids. The germline gives CDR1 KGHSH, CDR2 LQKENI. The CDR3 DNA follows: TGTGCCAGCTCACCGTCCGGGACAGGGGTCGACTATGGCTACACCTTC. Its translation: CASSPSGTGVDYGYTF. The variable domain in full, with the rest retrieved from reference TRBV18 and TRBJ1-2, is NAGVMQNPRHLVRRRGQEARLRCSPMKGHSHVYWYRQLPEEGLKFMVYLQKENIIDESGMPKERFSAEFPKEGPSILRIQQVVRGDSAAYFCASSPSGTGVDYGYTFGSGTRLTVV.

The V and J genes are TRBV25-1 and TRBJ1-1; 7 bases align to TRBD1. Germline V gives CDR1 MGHDK, CDR2 SYGVNS. V lost 7 bases and J lost 5; bases outside the gene matches: 10. The CDR3 loop spans 14 amino acids. This CDR3 is CASISRGPGTEAFF. The CDR3 DNA reads TGTGCCAGCATTTCTAGGGGGCCGGGAACTGAAGCTTTCTTT.

The rearrangement uses TRBV2 and TRBJ2-1; 10 nucleotides agree with TRBD2. The CDR3 runs to 15 residues. V was clipped by 4 bases and J by 3 bases; unmatched bases: 3. Per the germline V gene, CDR1 is SNHLY and CDR2 is FYNNEI. The CDR3 protein is CASSVTSGVYNEQFF. The CDR3 nucleotides are TGTGCCAGCAGTGTTACTAGCGGGGTCTACAATGAGCAGTTCTTC.